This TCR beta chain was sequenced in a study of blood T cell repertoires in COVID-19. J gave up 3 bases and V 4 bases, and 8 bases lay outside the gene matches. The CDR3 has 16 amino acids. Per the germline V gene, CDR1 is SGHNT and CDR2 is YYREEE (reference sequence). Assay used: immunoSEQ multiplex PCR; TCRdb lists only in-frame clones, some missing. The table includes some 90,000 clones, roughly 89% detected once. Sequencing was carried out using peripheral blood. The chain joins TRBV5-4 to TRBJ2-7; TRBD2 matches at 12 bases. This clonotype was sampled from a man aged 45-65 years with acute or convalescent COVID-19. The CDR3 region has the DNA TGTGCCAGCAGCCCGACTAGCGGGAGCCCCTACTACGAGCAGTACTTC. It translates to CASSPTSGSPYYEQYF.